This entry lists 2 T cell receptor beta chains sequenced from one sample in a study of cytomegalovirus exposure and HLA in healthy donors. A multiplex PCR was run with 60 Vbeta primers and 13 Jbeta primers. This table comes from immunoSEQ multiplex PCR, and its TCRdb copy is limited to in-frame clones, with some not included. Among almost 90,000 clones listed, 85% were seen once. Sequencing input: PBMCs. The receptors originated from a man aged 40-49 years in good health and CMV-seropositive.

The chain carries TRBV27 and TRBJ2-5; 13 nucleotides align to TRBD2. V lost 5 bases and J lost 5; bases outside the gene matches: 8. CDR1 is MNHEY and CDR2 is SMNVEV in the germline V gene (reference sequence). This CDR3 has 16 residues. CDR3 DNA sequence: TGTGCCAGCAGTCCAAGGACTAGCGGGGGAACTGAGACCCAGTACTTC. It specifies CASSPRTSGGTETQYF.

The chain has TRBV4-1 and TRBJ2-4, with 7 bases that match TRBD2. Germline V CDR1 and CDR2: MGHRA, YSYEKL. V was pared by 1 base and J by 1 base, with 10 bases of the junction left unmatched. The CDR3 covers 18 residues. This CDR3 reads CASSQGQTSDTAKNIQYF. The CDR3 nucleotides read TGCGCCAGCAGCCAAGGCCAAACTAGCGATACGGCCAAAAACATTCAGTACTTC.